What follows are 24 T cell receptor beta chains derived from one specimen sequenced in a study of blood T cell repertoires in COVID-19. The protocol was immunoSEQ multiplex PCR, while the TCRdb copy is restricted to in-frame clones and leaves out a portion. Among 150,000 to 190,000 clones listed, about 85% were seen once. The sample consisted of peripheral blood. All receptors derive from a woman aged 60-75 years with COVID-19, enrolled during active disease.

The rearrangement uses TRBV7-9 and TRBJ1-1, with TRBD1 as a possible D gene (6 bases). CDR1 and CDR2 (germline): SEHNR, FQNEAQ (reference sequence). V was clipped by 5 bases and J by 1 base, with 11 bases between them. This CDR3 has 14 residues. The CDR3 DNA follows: TGTGCCAGCAGCACAGGGACACCGAACACTGAAGCTTTCTTT. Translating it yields CASSTGTPNTEAFF.

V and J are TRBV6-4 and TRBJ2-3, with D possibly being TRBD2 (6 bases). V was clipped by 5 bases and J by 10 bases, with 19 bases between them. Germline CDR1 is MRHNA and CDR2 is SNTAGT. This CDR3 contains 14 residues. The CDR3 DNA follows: TGTGCCAGCAGTCCCGGGGGAGCTAGGTCCCCGCAGTATTTT. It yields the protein CASSPGGARSPQYF.

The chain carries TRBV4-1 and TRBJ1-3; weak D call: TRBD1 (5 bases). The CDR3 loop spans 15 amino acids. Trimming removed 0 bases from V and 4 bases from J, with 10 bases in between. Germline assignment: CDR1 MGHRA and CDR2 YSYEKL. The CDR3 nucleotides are TGCGCCAGCAGCCAAGACAGGGTATCAGGAAACACCATATATTTT. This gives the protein CASSQDRVSGNTIYF.

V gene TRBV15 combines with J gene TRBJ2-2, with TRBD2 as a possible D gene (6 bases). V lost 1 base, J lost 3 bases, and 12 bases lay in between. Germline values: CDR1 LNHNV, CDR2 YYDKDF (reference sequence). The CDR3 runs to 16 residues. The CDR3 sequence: CATSRAGSGYTGELFF. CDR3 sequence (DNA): TGTGCCACCAGCAGAGCAGGTAGCGGATACACCGGGGAGCTGTTTTTT.

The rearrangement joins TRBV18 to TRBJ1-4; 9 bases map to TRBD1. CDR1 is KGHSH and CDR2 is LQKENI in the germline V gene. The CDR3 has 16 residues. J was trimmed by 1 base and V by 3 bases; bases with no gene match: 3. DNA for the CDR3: TGTGCCAGCTCACCGTCGACAGGGGGAACTAATGAAAAACTGTTTTTT. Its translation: CASSPSTGGTNEKLFF.

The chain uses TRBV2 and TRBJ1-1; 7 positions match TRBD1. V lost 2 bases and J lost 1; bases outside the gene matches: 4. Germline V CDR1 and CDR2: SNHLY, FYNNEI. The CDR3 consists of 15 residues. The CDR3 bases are TGTGCCAGCAGTGAACTGAGGGGGCAGAACACTGAAGCTTTCTTT. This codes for CASSELRGQNTEAFF.

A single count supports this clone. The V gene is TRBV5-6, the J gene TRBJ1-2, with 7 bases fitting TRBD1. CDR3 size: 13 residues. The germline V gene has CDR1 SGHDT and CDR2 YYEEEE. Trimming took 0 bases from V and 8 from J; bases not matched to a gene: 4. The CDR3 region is CASSLGGQPGYTF. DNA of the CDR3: TGTGCCAGCAGCTTGGGGGGACAGCCGGGCTACACCTTC. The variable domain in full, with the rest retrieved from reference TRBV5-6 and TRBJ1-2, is DAGVTQSPTHLIKTRGQQVTLRCSPKSGHDTVSWYQQALGQGPQFIFQYYEEEERQRGNFPDRFSGHQFPNYSSELNVNALLLGDSALYLCASSLGGQPGYTFGSGTRLTVV.

This chain's CDR3 is CASSPVSGNTEAFF. CDR3 in DNA: TGTGCCAGCTCACCAGTCTCCGGGAACACTGAAGCTTTCTTT. V and J are TRBV18 and TRBJ1-1; no clear D gene. V shed 2 bases and J shed 1 base, with 8 bases lying between them. Per germline, CDR1 KGHSH and CDR2 LQKENI. CDR3 size: 14 residues.

The CDR3 here is CASSLDSGDFPQHF. The CDR3 DNA reads as TGCGCCAGCAGCTTGGATTCCGGGGATTTCCCCCAGCATTTT. The J gene is TRBJ1-5, the V gene TRBV5-1; D is unclear. Germline CDR1 is SGHRS and CDR2 is YFSETQ. The CDR3 is made up of 14 amino acids. V was clipped by 0 bases and J by 10 bases, with 14 bases between them.

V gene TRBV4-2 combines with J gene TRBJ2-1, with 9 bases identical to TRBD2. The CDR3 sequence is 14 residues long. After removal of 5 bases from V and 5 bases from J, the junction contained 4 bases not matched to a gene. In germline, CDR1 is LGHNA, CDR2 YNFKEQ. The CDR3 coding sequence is TGTGCCAGCAGCGAAGGGACTAGCCACAATGAGCAGTTCTTC. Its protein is CASSEGTSHNEQFF.

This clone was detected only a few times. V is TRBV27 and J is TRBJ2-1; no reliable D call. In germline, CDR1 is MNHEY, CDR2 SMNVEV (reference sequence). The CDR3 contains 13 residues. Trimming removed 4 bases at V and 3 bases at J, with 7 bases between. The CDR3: CASSSTRYNEQFF. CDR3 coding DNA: TGTGCCAGCAGTTCAACTCGCTACAATGAGCAGTTCTTC.

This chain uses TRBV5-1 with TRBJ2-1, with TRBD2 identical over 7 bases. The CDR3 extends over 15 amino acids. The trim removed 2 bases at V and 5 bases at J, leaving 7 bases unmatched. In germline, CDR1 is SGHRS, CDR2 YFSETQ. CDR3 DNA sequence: TGCGCCAGCAGCTTCCAGGGCGGGAGCCACAATGAGCAGTTCTTC. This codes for CASSFQGGSHNEQFF. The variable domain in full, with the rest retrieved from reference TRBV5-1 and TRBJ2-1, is KAGVTQTPRYLIKTRGQQVTLSCSPISGHRSVSWYQQTPGQGLQFLFEYFSETQRNKGNFPGRFSGRQFSNSRSEMNVSTLELGDSALYLCASSFQGGSHNEQFFGPGTRLTVL.

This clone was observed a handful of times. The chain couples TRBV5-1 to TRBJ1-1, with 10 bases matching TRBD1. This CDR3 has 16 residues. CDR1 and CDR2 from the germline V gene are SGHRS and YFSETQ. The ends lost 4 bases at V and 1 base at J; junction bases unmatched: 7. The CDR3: CASSPRTGGRNTEAFF. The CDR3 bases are TGCGCCAGCAGCCCAAGGACAGGGGGTAGGAACACTGAAGCTTTCTTT.

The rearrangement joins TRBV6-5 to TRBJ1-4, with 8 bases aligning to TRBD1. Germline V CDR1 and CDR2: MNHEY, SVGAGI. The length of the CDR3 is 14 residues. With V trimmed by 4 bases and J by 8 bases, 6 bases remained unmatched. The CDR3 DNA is TGTGCCAGCAGTTCCGGACAGGGCGAGGAAAAACTGTTTTTT. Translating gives CASSSGQGEEKLFF.

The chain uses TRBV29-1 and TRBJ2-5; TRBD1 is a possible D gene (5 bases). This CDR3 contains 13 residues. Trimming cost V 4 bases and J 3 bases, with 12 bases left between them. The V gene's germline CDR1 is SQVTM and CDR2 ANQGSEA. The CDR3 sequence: CSVGIGEKETQYF. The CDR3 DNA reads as TGCAGCGTTGGGATAGGGGAAAAAGAGACCCAGTACTTC.

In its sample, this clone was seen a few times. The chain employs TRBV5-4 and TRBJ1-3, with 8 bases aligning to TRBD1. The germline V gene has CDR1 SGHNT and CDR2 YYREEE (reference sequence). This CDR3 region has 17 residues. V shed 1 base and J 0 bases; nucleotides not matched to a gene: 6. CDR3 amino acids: CASSLRTGFLSGNTIYF. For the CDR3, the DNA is TGTGCCAGCAGCTTGCGGACAGGGTTCCTCTCTGGAAACACCATATATTTT.

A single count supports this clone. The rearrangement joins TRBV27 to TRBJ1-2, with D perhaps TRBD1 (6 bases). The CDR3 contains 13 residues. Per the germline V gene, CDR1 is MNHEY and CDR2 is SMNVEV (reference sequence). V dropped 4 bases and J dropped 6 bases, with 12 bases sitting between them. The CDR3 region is CASSYGRGHGYTF. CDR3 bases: TGTGCCAGCAGTTACGGCAGGGGCCATGGCTACACCTTC.

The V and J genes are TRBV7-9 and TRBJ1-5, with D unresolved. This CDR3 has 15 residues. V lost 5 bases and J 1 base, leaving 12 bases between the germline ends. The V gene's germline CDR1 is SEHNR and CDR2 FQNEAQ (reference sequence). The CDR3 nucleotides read TGTGCCAGCAGCACAGACGGCTTCAGCAATCAGCCCCAGCATTTT. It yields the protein CASSTDGFSNQPQHF.

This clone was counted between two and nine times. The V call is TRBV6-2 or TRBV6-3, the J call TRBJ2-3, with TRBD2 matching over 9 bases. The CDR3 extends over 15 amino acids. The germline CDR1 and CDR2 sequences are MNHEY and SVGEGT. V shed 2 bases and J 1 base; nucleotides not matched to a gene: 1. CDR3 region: CASSYERGGTDTQYF. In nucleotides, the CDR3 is TGTGCCAGCAGTTACGAGCGGGGGGGCACAGATACGCAGTATTTT.

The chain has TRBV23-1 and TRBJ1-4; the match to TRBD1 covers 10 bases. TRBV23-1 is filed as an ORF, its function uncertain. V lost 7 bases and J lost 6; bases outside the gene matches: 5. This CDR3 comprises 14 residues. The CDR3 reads CASMTGTGDEKLFF. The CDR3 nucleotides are TGCGCCAGCATGACCGGGACAGGGGATGAAAAACTGTTTTTT.

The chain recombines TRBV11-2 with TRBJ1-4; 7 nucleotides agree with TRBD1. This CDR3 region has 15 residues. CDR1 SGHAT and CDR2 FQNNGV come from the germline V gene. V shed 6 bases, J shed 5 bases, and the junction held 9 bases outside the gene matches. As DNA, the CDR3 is TGTGCCAGCAGATCCAACAGGGGCCGCAATGAAAAACTGTTTTTT. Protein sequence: CASRSNRGRNEKLFF.

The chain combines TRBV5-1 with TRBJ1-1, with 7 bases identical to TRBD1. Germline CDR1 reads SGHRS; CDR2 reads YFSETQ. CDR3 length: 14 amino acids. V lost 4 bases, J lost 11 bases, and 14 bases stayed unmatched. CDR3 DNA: TGCGCCAGCAGCACAGAGATTAACAGGGGAGACGCTTTCTTT. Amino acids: CASSTEINRGDAFF.

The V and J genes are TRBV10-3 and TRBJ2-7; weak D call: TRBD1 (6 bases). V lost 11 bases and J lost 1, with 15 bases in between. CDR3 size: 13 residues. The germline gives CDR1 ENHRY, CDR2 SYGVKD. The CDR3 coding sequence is TGTGCCGCCGCAAACGGACAGTCCTACGAGCAGTACGTC. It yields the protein CAAANGQSYEQYV.

The DNA of the CDR3 is TGTGCCAGCAGCCAAGAACAGGGGAGAGATGGCTACACCTTC. It specifies CASSQEQGRDGYTF. V is TRBV3-1 (or the pseudogene TRBV3-2) and J is TRBJ1-2, with 7 bases lining up with TRBD1. This CDR3 comprises 14 residues. Germline-derived CDR1 and CDR2 are LGHDT and YNNKEL (reference sequence). Losses at the gene ends were 0 bases for V and 6 bases for J; bases not matched to a gene: 4.